This T cell receptor (beta chain) was documented in a study of PD-1 blockade in mismatch repair-deficient tumors (dated by TCRdb to the late 2010s). The study in broad terms: Between late 2013 and September 2016, around 91 consecutive patients with some 11 mismatch repair-deficient cancer types, all previously treated and progressing, were enrolled in the trial. Tumor-associated T cell clones were tracked in the peripheral blood of patients responding to PD-1 blockade by deep sequencing of TCR CDR3 regions. The paper's findings and limits, for the study overall: After pembrolizumab, tumor-resident clones, which were often undetectable in blood before treatment, expanded rapidly and then contracted, generally ahead of radiologic responses.

Regarding this clone: The clone's antigen remains unknown. Base quality data are lacking; no much larger clone is found one base away.

The receptor library was made with the immunoSEQ multiplex PCR assay. Not all clones reach the TCRdb copy of this immuneACCESS table, which keeps in-frame sequences only. Checked studies attribute under half of the gap to unresolved V genes and leave the rest unexplained. This sample gives some 16,000 clones in total; over 70% of them show up just once. The top ten constitute roughly 1.7% of the sample. Mismatch repair deficiency in every enrolled patient was established by polymerase chain reaction or immunohistochemistry. Three patients who responded to pembrolizumab therapy underwent TCR sequencing. Pembrolizumab PD-1 blockade was prospectively tested in advanced mismatch repair-deficient cancers, regardless of tissue of origin, in the phase II trial. Peripheral blood T cell samples were gathered serially, both before PD-1 blockade started and at multiple time points afterward. Blood sampling times were reported as weeks after the first pembrolizumab dose.

Measured from the cysteine to the phenylalanine, the CDR3 is 16 residues long. This entry keeps only the CDR3 DNA: 48 bases, framed from base 1. According to the germline V gene (reference sequence), CDR1 reads SGHNT and CDR2 reads YYREEE. The junction shows trimming of 5 bases on V and 1 base on J, and the gene matches do not reach 11 bases of it. The receptor's source is an adult with mismatch repair-deficient cancer. The material was PBMCs, obtained roughly 23 weeks after starting pembrolizumab. The chain is encoded by TRBV5-4 joined to TRBJ2-5; TRBD2 fits 7 bases in the junction. The CDR3 is CASSLGGASGQETQYF. In nucleotides, the sequence is TGTGCCAGCAGTTTAGGCGGCGCTAGCGGCCAAGAGACCCAGTACTTC.